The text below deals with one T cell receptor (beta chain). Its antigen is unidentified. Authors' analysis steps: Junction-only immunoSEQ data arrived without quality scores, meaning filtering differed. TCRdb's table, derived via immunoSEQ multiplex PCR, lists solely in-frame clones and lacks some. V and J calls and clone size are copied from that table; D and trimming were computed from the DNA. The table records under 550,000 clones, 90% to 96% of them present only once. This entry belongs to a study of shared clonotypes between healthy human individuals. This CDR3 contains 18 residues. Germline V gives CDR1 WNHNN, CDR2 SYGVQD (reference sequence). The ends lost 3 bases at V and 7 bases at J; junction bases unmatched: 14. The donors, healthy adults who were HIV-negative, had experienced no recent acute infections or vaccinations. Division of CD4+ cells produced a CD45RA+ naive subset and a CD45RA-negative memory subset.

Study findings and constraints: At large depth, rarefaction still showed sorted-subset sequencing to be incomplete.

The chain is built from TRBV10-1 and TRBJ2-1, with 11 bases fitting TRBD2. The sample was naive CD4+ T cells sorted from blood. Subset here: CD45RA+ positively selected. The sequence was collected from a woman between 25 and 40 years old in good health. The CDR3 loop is CASSDDPTTSGSSNEQFF. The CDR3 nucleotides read TGCGCCAGCAGTGACGATCCAACCACTAGCGGGAGTTCAAATGAGCAGTTCTTC.